The 31 T cell receptor beta chains in this list originate from one sample, sequenced in a study of blood T cells in healthy people across ages. Together with a sample-barcoded 5' primer, a J-beta primer mix was included in a second PCR lasting roughly 6 to 12 cycles. TCRdb analysed the 5' RACE reads with MiXCR anew, one entry per CDR3 protein. There are 1.5 million to 2 million distinct CDR3 sequences in the sample; roughly 49% occur only once, and less than 2.5% lies in the top ten. The material sequenced was blood. These receptors all come from a woman aged 40 to 50 in good health.

This chain links TRBV27 with TRBJ2-4; 10 positions agree with TRBD1. CDR1 is MNHEY, CDR2 SMNVEV, per germline (reference sequence). There are 13 residues in the CDR3. V shed 5 bases, J shed 8 bases, and the junction held 3 bases outside the gene matches. Here the CDR3 reads CASSHGTGDIQYF. DNA for the CDR3: TGTGCCAGCAGTCACGGGACAGGGGACATTCAGTACTTC.

The chain is built from TRBV2 and TRBJ1-2; unclear D gene. CDR1 is SNHLY and CDR2 is FYNNEI in the germline V gene. V was clipped by 6 bases and J by 6 bases, with 8 bases between them. This CDR3 is built from 11 residues. The CDR3 DNA reads TGTGCCAGCAGCGGCTGGGATGGCTACACCTTC. It yields the protein CASSGWDGYTF. Together with reference TRBV2 and TRBJ1-2, the CDR3 gives the full variable domain: EPEVTQTPSHQVTQMGQEVILRCVPISNHLYFYWYRQILGQKVEFLVSFYNNEISEKSEIFDDQFSVERPDGSNFTLKIRSTKLEDSAMYFCASSGWDGYTFGSGTRLTVV.

The chain has TRBV7-2 and TRBJ2-1; TRBD1 aligns across 11 bases. J gave up 10 bases and V 8 bases, and 10 bases lay outside the gene matches. This CDR3 has 14 residues. CDR1 and CDR2 (germline): SGHTA, FQGNSA. This CDR3 reads CASSMGQGVKEQFF. The CDR3 bases are TGTGCCAGCTCAATGGGACAGGGGGTAAAAGAGCAGTTCTTC.

The V and J genes are TRBV9 and TRBJ2-1; D uncertain. This CDR3 is built from 13 residues. V lost 0 bases, J lost 11 bases, and 12 bases lay in between. In germline, CDR1 is SGDLS, CDR2 YYNGEE. CDR3 residues: CASSVDLADQQFF. In nucleotides, the CDR3 is TGTGCCAGCAGCGTAGATTTGGCCGATCAGCAGTTCTTC.

The chain carries TRBV20-1 and TRBJ2-1; the match to TRBD2 covers 11 bases. CDR3 length equals 14 residues. V lost 2 bases to trimming and J lost 9 bases; unmatched junction nucleotides: 6. Germline CDR1 is DFQATT and CDR2 is SNEGSKA (reference sequence). The CDR3 bases are TGCAGTGCTAGACTAGCGGGGGGAGGCGGTGAGCAGTTCTTC. It codes for CSARLAGGGGEQFF.

The V call is TRBV20-1, the J call TRBJ2-6; D perhaps matches TRBD1 (5 bases). Germline CDR1 reads DFQATT; CDR2 reads SNEGSKA (reference sequence). The CDR3 covers 17 residues. Trimming pared 2 bases from V and 1 base from J, leaving 15 bases between. The CDR3 region has the DNA TGCAGTGCTAGAAGAATCGTTCAGGGTTCTGGGGCCAACGTCCTGACTTTC. It is translated as CSARRIVQGSGANVLTF.

This clonotype was counted only a few times. V and J are TRBV20-1 and TRBJ1-2; the match to TRBD1 covers 9 bases. With 2 bases clipped from V and 6 bases from J, the junction kept 16 bases outside the gene matches. The CDR3 runs to 17 residues. The germline gives CDR1 DFQATT, CDR2 SNEGSKA (reference sequence). The CDR3 protein is CSARIWDRDGNYDGYTF. The CDR3, as DNA: TGCAGTGCTAGAATATGGGACAGGGATGGGAACTATGATGGCTACACCTTC.

The chain has TRBV7-9 and TRBJ2-1; 13 bases line up with TRBD2. Losses at the gene ends were 3 bases for V and 2 bases for J; bases not matched to a gene: 4. Germline loops: CDR1 SEHNR, CDR2 FQNEAQ (reference sequence). The CDR3 has 17 residues. The CDR3 bases are TGTGCCAGCAGCTTCGGACTAGCGGGGGACCCCTACAATGAGCAGTTCTTC. Its translation: CASSFGLAGDPYNEQFF.

In its sample, this clonotype was seen a few times. This chain links TRBV6-5 with TRBJ2-3; 11 bases are shared with TRBD2. CDR3 length: 16 residues. The ends lost 2 bases at V and 0 bases at J; junction bases unmatched: 1. Looked up from germline, CDR1 is MNHEY and CDR2 is SVGAGI. The chain's CDR3 is CASSYGTSGSTDTQYF. The CDR3 nucleotides are TGTGCCAGCAGTTACGGGACTAGCGGAAGCACAGATACGCAGTATTTT.

This clonotype was observed a few times. The rearrangement joins TRBV11-1 to TRBJ2-7; D call uncertain. CDR3 size: 15 residues. Trimming cost V 5 bases and J 6 bases, with 20 bases left between them. Germline CDR1 SGHAT, CDR2 FQDESV (reference sequence). The CDR3 loop reads CASSPPGKAGPEQYF. The CDR3 DNA sequence: TGTGCCAGCAGCCCCCCCGGAAAAGCAGGACCCGAGCAGTACTTC.

The chain uses TRBV4-3 and TRBJ1-4; 7 nucleotides line up with TRBD1. The CDR3 is 17 amino acids. CDR1 LGHNA and CDR2 YSLEER come from the germline V gene. Unmatched junction bases numbered 10, after V lost 0 bases and J lost 6 bases. The CDR3, as DNA: TGCGCCAGCAGCCAAGATTTAGGGACAGAAGTATATGAAAAACTGTTTTTT. It encodes CASSQDLGTEVYEKLFF.

This clonotype was picked up one time. Mismatch with germline at one junction end may stem from a read error. The chain links TRBV20-1 to TRBJ2-5; 9 bases line up with TRBD1. The CDR3 has 13 residues. The germline V gene encodes CDR1 DFQATT and CDR2 SNEGSKA (reference sequence). The CDR3 nucleotides are TGCAGTGCAAAGACAGGGGGGGGAGAGACCCGGTACTTC. Its translation: CSAKTGGGETRYF.

This chain uses TRBV3-1 with TRBJ2-7; TRBD1 or TRBD2 may be the D gene (5 bases each). CDR1 is LGHDT and CDR2 is YNNKEL in the germline V gene (reference sequence). The CDR3 consists of 13 residues. Trimming removed 5 bases at V and 3 bases at J, with 11 bases between. CDR3 in amino acids: CASSYGAVYEQYF. Here the CDR3 DNA reads TGTGCCAGCAGCTACGGGGCAGTCTACGAGCAGTACTTC.

This chain connects TRBV6-5 to TRBJ2-6; no clear D gene. The CDR3 sequence is 15 residues long. Trimming removed 7 bases from V and 0 bases from J, with 10 bases in between. The germline V gene encodes CDR1 MNHEY and CDR2 SVGAGI. CDR3: CASKLLSSGANVLTF. The CDR3 coding sequence is TGTGCCAGCAAATTATTAAGCTCTGGGGCCAACGTCCTGACTTTC.

This clonotype appeared many times. The V gene is TRBV20-1, the J gene TRBJ2-1, with 7 bases lining up with TRBD1. This CDR3 spans 17 amino acids. V lost 6 bases and J lost 6; bases outside the gene matches: 20. Germline lookup yields CDR1 DFQATT and CDR2 SNEGSKA (reference sequence). The CDR3 DNA follows: TGCAGTGCAAGACAGGGCGAGGGCACACGGGGTCGCAATGAGCAGTTCTTC. It yields the protein CSARQGEGTRGRNEQFF.

This chain links TRBV29-1 with TRBJ2-5; 10 bases map to TRBD1. The CDR3 is 15 amino acids. Unmatched junction bases numbered 10, after V lost 8 bases and J lost 1 base. Germline V gives CDR1 SQVTM, CDR2 ANQGSEA. CDR3 sequence reads: CSIFPRDRGQETQYF. The CDR3 DNA sequence: TGCAGCATTTTTCCCCGGGACAGGGGCCAAGAGACCCAGTACTTC.

The sample holds a few counts of this clonotype. The chain joins TRBV29-1 to TRBJ2-7, with D perhaps matching TRBD2 (6 bases). The CDR3 has 15 residues. Trimming left V 3 bases short and J 3 bases short, with 18 bases between. Germline lookup yields CDR1 SQVTM and CDR2 ANQGSEA. The CDR3 sequence is CSVESTDAGSYEQYF. CDR3 bases: TGCAGCGTTGAGTCAACCGATGCCGGGAGCTACGAGCAGTACTTC.

The rearrangement uses TRBV1 and TRBJ2-7; the D call of TRBD2 is as the table states it, not checked on the DNA. TRBV1 is a documented pseudogene. This CDR3 is built from 15 residues. The CDR3 DNA reads as TGCACCAGCAGCCAATTCGGACTAGCGGACTACGAGCAGTACTTC. Encoded protein: CTSSQFGLADYEQYF.

This clonotype was seen many times. The chain uses TRBV15 and TRBJ2-5; D gene ambiguous. Germline V gene lookup returns CDR1 LNHNV and CDR2 YYDKDF (reference sequence). This CDR3 has 14 residues. V was clipped by 0 bases and J by 3 bases, with 8 bases between them. Here the CDR3 reads CATSRDRAEETQYF. The CDR3 DNA follows: TGTGCCACCAGCAGAGATCGGGCAGAAGAGACCCAGTACTTC.

Comment on this clonotype: An end of the junction differs from the germline gene, which may be a read error. DNA of the CDR3: TGCGCCAGCAGTGACCGTCTTTATGGCTACACCTTC. It codes for CASSDRLYGYTF. The V and J genes are TRBV6-5 and TRBJ1-2, with D uncertain. CDR1 MNHEY and CDR2 SVGAGI come from the germline V gene. The CDR3 has 12 residues.

This chain links TRBV20-1 with TRBJ2-1; perhaps D is TRBD1 or TRBD2 (5 bases each). Germline CDR1 and CDR2: DFQATT and SNEGSKA (reference sequence). The V and J ends lost 4 bases and 4 bases respectively, with 17 bases between them. This CDR3 comprises 15 residues. DNA for the CDR3: TGCAGTGCTACCACTCCACGGGGCTATTACAATGAGCAGTTCTTC. It yields the protein CSATTPRGYYNEQFF.

The CDR3 nucleotides read TGCGCCAGCAGCCGCGAGACAGGAACAACTAATGAAAAACTGTTTTTT. Encoded protein: CASSRETGTTNEKLFF. This chain connects TRBV5-1 to TRBJ1-4; possibly TRBD1 for D (6 bases). The CDR3 spans 16 residues. Trimming shortened V by 4 bases and J by 0 bases, and 13 bases separated the two germline ends. CDR1 and CDR2 from the germline V gene are SGHRS and YFSETQ. The full variable domain, rest sourced from reference TRBV5-1 and TRBJ1-4, is KAGVTQTPRYLIKTRGQQVTLSCSPISGHRSVSWYQQTPGQGLQFLFEYFSETQRNKGNFPGRFSGRQFSNSRSEMNVSTLELGDSALYLCASSRETGTTNEKLFFGSGTQLSVL.

This clonotype was seen a few times. This chain connects TRBV4-2 to TRBJ2-3; TRBD2 might be the D (6 bases). Deletions cut 0 bases from V and 2 bases from J, with 9 bases between. Per the germline V gene, CDR1 is LGHNA and CDR2 is YNFKEQ. There are 15 residues in the CDR3. CDR3 sequence: CASSQELADTDTQYF. The CDR3 nucleotides read TGTGCCAGCAGCCAAGAACTAGCAGACACAGATACGCAGTATTTT.

The chain couples TRBV4-3 to TRBJ2-5; 11 nucleotides align to TRBD2. This CDR3 has 17 amino acids. Per germline, CDR1 LGHNA and CDR2 YSLEER. V was pared by 1 base and J by 4 bases, with 8 bases of the junction left unmatched. This chain's CDR3 is CASSQVFSGGAGETQYF. The CDR3 DNA reads as TGCGCCAGCAGCCAAGTCTTTAGCGGGGGGGCGGGAGAGACCCAGTACTTC.

Comments on this clonotype: The junction differs from germline at one of its ends, possibly a read error. This chain links TRBV25-1 with TRBJ2-3; TRBD2 matches 9 bases. The CDR3 length is 18 residues. Per germline, CDR1 MGHDK and CDR2 SYGVNS. The CDR3 loop is CANSGVGLAGSSTDTQYF. The CDR3, as DNA: TGTGCCAACAGTGGGGTCGGGCTAGCGGGGTCTAGCACAGATACGCAGTATTTT.

As DNA, the CDR3 is TGTGCCAGCACAGGGCTGGCCTACAATGAGCAGTACTTC. Its protein product is CASTGLAYNEQYF. V is TRBV12-3 or TRBV12-4 and J is TRBJ2-1; D might be TRBD1 (5 bases). The DNA end is a closer match to TRBJ2-7, so the J assignment may be wrong. The CDR3 runs 13 residues.

The chain couples TRBV5-4 to TRBJ2-1; possibly TRBD1 for D (5 bases). The CDR3 runs to 15 residues. The V gene's germline CDR1 is SGHNT and CDR2 YYREEE (reference sequence). Trimming cost V 4 bases and J 6 bases, with 17 bases left between them. CDR3: CASSGRDSASNEQFF. Written as DNA, the CDR3 is TGTGCCAGCAGCGGCCGCGACAGCGCGTCCAATGAGCAGTTCTTC. The entire variable domain, with the rest obtained from reference TRBV5-4 and TRBJ2-1, is as follows: ETGVTQSPTHLIKTRGQQVTLRCSSQSGHNTVSWYQQALGQGPQFIFQYYREEENGRGNFPPRFSGLQFPNYSSELNVNALELDDSALYLCASSGRDSASNEQFFGPGTRLTVL.

V gene TRBV9 combines with J gene TRBJ1-6, with D unresolved. The CDR3 covers 13 residues. Germline V gene sequence: CDR1 SGDLS, CDR2 YYNGEE. V lost 7 bases, J lost 5 bases, and 10 bases lay in between. CDR3 coding DNA: TGTGCCAGCCAGGAGCGGGATAATTCACCCCTCCACTTT. Encoded protein: CASQERDNSPLHF.

The CDR3 DNA reads as TGCGCCAGCAGCTTGGCTCAGGGAAATGAGGGCTACACCTTC. Translating it yields CASSLAQGNEGYTF. V usage is TRBV5-1 and J usage is TRBJ1-2; TRBD1 might be the D (5 bases). The CDR3 extends over 14 amino acids. Germline values: CDR1 SGHRS, CDR2 YFSETQ. Trimming cost V 0 bases and J 8 bases, with 14 bases left between them.

This clonotype was seen a handful of times. The genes are TRBV7-2 and TRBJ2-4, with D possibly matching TRBD2 (5 bases). TRBJ2-7 explains the end of the DNA better; the J call may be wrong. The germline gives CDR1 SGHTA, CDR2 FQGNSA. The CDR3 length is 15 residues. CDR3 in amino acids: CASSRSSNGVYEQYF. The DNA for the CDR3 is TGTGCCAGCAGCCGATCCTCGAACGGGGTATACGAGCAGTACTTC.

The chain employs TRBV24-1 and TRBJ2-7; 11 bases align to TRBD2. In germline, CDR1 is KGHDR, CDR2 SFDVKD. The CDR3 runs to 15 residues. Losses at the gene ends were 9 bases for V and 7 bases for J; bases not matched to a gene: 13. The CDR3 DNA reads as TGTGCCACCTCAGACCGGGGACTAGCGGCACATGAGCAGTACTTC. Its translation: CATSDRGLAAHEQYF.